This T cell receptor beta chain is from a study of CD8+ T cells in alopecia areata. Study background: Patients took tofacitinib for 6 to 18 months, followed by 6 drug-free months. Whole-study results and caveats: TCR sharing was clearer in mice than between patients, perhaps partly owing to patient HLA diversity. Normal-skin resident alphabeta T cells also appear among scalp sample sequences.

This clone is a singleton in its sample. Its antigen is still unknown. Germline lookup yields CDR1 LGHNA and CDR2 YSLEER. Trimming cost V 0 bases and J 8 bases, with 13 bases left between them. CDR3 length: 14 residues. cDNA reverse transcribed from extracted RNA served as the sequencing template. Sequencing used immunoSEQ multiplex PCR; TCRdb keeps in-frame clones, though not all of them. Here the sample spans some 170,000 clones, around 63% being singletons. A FACSAria was used to sort CD4+ and CD8+ T cells. These cells came from PBMCs. The material sequenced was CD4+ T cells sorted from blood, taken at week 0. The J gene is TRBJ1-1, the V gene TRBV4-3; D gene unclear. The receptor was derived from a human donor with alopecia areata. CDR3 in amino acids: CASSQDIGQVEAFF. The CDR3 coding sequence is TGCGCCAGCAGCCAAGATATAGGGCAGGTCGAAGCTTTCTTT.